Reported below is one TCR beta chain. Measured with immunoSEQ multiplex PCR; TCRdb has only the in-frame clones, and not every one. The sample consists of about 59,000 clones, under 95% of them appearing once. This record belongs to a study of control samples from healthy donors and cancer patients. CDR1 is SGHTA, CDR2 FQGNSA, per germline. The CDR3 covers 14 residues. Trimming removed 1 base from V and 8 bases from J; junction bases left unmatched: 4. This chain joins TRBV7-2 and TRBJ2-5; 10 nucleotides align to TRBD2. This clonotype was sampled from a man between 35 and 55 years old with colorectal cancer. Sequencing used PBMCs. Here the CDR3 DNA reads TGTGCCAGCAGCTTAGGTAGCGGGGGGCGAACCCAGTACTTC. Protein sequence: CASSLGSGGRTQYF.